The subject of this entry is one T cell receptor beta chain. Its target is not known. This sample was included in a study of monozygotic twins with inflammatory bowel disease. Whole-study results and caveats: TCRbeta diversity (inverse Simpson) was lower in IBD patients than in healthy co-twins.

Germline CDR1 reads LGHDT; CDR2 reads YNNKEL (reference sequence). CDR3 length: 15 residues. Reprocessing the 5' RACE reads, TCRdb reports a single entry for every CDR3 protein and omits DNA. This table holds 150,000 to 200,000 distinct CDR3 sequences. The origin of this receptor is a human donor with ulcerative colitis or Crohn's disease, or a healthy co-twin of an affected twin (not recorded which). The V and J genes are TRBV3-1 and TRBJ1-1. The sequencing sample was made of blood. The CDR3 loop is CASSPTVPGPTEAFF.